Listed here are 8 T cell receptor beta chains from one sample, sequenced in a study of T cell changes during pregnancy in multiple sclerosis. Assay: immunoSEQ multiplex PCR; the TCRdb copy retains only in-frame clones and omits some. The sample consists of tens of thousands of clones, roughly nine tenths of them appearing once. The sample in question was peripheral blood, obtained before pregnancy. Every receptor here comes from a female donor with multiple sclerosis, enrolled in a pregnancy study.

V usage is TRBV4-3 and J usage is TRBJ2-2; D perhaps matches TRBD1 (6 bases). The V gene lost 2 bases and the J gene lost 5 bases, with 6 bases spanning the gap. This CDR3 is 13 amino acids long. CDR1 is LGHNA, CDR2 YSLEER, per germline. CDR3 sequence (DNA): TGCGCCAGCAGCCAACAGGGGACCGGGGAGCTGTTTTTT. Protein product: CASSQQGTGELFF.

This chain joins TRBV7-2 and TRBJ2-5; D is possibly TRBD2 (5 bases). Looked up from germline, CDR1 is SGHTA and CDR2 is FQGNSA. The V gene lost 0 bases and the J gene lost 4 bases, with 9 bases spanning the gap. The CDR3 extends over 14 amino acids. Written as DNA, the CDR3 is TGTGCCAGCAGCTTAGCCGGGATTTCAGAGACCCAGTACTTC. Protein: CASSLAGISETQYF.

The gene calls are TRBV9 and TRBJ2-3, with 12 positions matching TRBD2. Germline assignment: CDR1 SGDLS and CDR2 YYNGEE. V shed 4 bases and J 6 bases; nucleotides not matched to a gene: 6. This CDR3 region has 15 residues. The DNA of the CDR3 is TGTGCCAGCAGCCTGGGACTAGCGGGCCCCGATACGCAGTATTTT. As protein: CASSLGLAGPDTQYF.

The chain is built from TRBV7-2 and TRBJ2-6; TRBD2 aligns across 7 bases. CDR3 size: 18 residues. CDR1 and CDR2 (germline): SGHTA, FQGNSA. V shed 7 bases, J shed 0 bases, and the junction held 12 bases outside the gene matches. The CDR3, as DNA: TGTGCCAGCAATATCCGGGGAGGGAGGATCTCTGGGGCCAACGTCCTGACTTTC. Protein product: CASNIRGGRISGANVLTF.

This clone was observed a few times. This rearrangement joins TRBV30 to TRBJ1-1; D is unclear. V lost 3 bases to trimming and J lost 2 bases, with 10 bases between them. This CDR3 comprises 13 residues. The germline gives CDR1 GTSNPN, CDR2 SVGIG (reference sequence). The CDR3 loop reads CAWSAHPNTEAFF. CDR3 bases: TGTGCCTGGAGCGCACACCCCAACACTGAAGCTTTCTTT.

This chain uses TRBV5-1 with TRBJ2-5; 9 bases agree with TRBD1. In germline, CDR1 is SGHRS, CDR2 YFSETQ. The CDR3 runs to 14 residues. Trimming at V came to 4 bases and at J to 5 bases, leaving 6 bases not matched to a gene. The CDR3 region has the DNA TGCGCCAGCAGCGGACAGGGGATTTTGGAGACCCAGTACTTC. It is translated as CASSGQGILETQYF.

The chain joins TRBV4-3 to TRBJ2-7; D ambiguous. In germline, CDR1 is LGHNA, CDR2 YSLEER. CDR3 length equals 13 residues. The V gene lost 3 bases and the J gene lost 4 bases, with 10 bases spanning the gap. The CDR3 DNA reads TGCGCCAGCAGCCAGGCTGAGAGGTACGAGCAGTACTTC. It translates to CASSQAERYEQYF.

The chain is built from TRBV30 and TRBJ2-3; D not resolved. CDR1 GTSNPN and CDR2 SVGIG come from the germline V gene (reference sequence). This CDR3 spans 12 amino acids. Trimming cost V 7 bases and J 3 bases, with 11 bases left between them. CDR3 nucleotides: TGTGCCTTCTCTTTTTCGACAGATACGCAGTATTTT. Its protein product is CAFSFSTDTQYF. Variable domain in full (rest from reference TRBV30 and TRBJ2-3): SQTIHQWPATLVQPVGSPLSLECTVEGTSNPNLYWYRQAAGRGLQLLFYSVGIGQISSEVPQNLSASRPQDRQFILSSKKLLLSDSGFYLCAFSFSTDTQYFGPGTRLTVL.